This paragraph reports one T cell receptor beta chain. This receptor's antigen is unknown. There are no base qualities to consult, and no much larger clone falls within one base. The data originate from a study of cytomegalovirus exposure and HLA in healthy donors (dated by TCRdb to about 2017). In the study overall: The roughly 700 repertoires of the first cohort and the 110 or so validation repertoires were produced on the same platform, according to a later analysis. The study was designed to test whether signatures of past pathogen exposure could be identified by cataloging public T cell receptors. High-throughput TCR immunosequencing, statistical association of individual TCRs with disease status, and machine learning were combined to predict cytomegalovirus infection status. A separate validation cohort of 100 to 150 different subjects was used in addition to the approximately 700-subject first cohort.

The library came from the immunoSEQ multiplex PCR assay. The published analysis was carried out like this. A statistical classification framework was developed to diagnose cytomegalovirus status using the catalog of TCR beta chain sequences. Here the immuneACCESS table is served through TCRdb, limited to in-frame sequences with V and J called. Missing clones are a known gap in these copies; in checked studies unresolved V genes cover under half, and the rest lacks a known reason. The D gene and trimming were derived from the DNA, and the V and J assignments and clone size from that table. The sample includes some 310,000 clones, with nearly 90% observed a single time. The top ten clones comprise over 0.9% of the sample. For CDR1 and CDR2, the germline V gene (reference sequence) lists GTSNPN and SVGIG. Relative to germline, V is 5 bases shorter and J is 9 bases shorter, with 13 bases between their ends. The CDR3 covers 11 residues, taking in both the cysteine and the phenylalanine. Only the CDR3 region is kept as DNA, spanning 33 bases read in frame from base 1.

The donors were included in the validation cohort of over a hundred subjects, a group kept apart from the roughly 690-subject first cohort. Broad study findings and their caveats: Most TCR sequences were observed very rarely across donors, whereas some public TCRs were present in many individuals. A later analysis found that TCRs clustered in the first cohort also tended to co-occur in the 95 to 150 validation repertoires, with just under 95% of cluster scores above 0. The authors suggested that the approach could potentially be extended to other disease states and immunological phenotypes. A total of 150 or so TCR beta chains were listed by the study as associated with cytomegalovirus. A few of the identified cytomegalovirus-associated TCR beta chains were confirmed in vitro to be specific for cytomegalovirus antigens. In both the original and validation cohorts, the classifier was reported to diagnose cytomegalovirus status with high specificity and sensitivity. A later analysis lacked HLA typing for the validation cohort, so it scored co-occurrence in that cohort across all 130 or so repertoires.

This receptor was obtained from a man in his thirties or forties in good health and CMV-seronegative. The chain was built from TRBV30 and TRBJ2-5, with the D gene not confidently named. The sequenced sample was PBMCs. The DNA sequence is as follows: TGTGCCTGGGACAATGTGAAGGCCCAGTACTTC. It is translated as CAWDNVKAQYF.